These 13 T cell receptor beta chains were all obtained from the same sample, sequenced in a study of blood T cell repertoires in COVID-19. Data came from immunoSEQ multiplex PCR; TCRdb stores just in-frame clones and leaves some out. The data hold approximately 300,000 clones, with 90% observed a single time. Sequenced input: PBMCs or T cells enriched from blood (not recorded which). The source is a young woman with acute COVID-19.

This rearrangement joins TRBV5-6 to TRBJ1-4, with D unresolved. The germline V gene encodes CDR1 SGHDT and CDR2 YYEEEE. Deletions cut 1 base from V and 4 bases from J, with 11 bases between. The CDR3 has 15 residues. The CDR3 reads CASSLSAASNEKLFF. For the CDR3, the DNA is TGTGCCAGCAGCTTGTCGGCAGCGAGTAATGAAAAACTGTTTTTT.

The chain is built from TRBV28 and TRBJ1-2; TRBD1 is a possible D gene (5 bases). V lost 6 bases to trimming and J lost 4 bases, with 15 bases between them. This CDR3 contains 14 residues. Germline values: CDR1 MDHEN, CDR2 SYDVKM. The CDR3 is CASSLATDLYGYTF. The DNA for the CDR3 is TGTGCCAGCAGCTTAGCGACAGACCTCTATGGCTACACCTTC.

The CDR3 spells CSVDRLATSYNEQFF. As DNA, the CDR3 is TGCAGCGTTGACAGACTAGCGACCTCCTACAATGAGCAGTTCTTC. J is TRBJ2-1 and V is TRBV29-1; 8 nucleotides match TRBD2. The CDR3 spans 15 residues. V was pared by 3 bases and J by 0 bases, with 4 bases of the junction left unmatched. Germline V gives CDR1 SQVTM, CDR2 ANQGSEA.

This clone was counted a single time. This rearrangement joins TRBV11-3 to TRBJ2-7; TRBD1 might be the D (6 bases). CDR1 and CDR2 from the germline V gene are SGHNT and YENEEA. Between the trimmed V and J ends, which lost 1 base and 3 bases, there was a span of 13 bases. The CDR3 consists of 15 residues. The DNA of the CDR3 is TGTGCCAGCAGCTTAGGGGGGCCCTCTAACTACGAGCAGTACTTC. Translation gives CASSLGGPSNYEQYF.

V gene TRBV3-1 (or the pseudogene TRBV3-2) combines with J gene TRBJ1-2; the D is unclear. CDR1 LGHDT and CDR2 YNNKEL come from the germline V gene (reference sequence). The CDR3 sequence is 14 residues long. Trimming removed 1 base at V and 8 bases at J, with 14 bases between. CDR3 residues: CASSQGGGFNGYTF. CDR3 nucleotides: TGTGCCAGCAGCCAAGGAGGAGGTTTTAACGGCTACACCTTC.

The J gene is TRBJ2-7, the V gene TRBV27, with 8 bases aligning to TRBD1. J gave up 2 bases and V 5 bases, and 17 bases lay outside the gene matches. The germline V gene has CDR1 MNHEY and CDR2 SMNVEV (reference sequence). This CDR3 comprises 18 residues. CDR3 sequence (DNA): TGTGCCAGCAGTAGGGACAGGTCCTTACGGGAAGTCGCCTACGAGCAGTACTTC. It yields the protein CASSRDRSLREVAYEQYF.

The chain employs TRBV11-3 and TRBJ2-1; TRBD2 might be the D (5 bases). The CDR3 runs 15 residues. Trimming stripped 3 bases from V and 0 bases from J, with 9 bases between. Germline CDR1 is SGHNT and CDR2 is YENEEA. The CDR3 DNA reads TGTGCCAGCAGCTTTTCCGGGGACTCCTACAATGAGCAGTTCTTC. Amino acid sequence: CASSFSGDSYNEQFF. The variable domain in full, completed from reference TRBV11-3 and TRBJ2-1, reads EAGVVQSPRYKIIEKKQPVAFWCNPISGHNTLYWYLQNLGQGPELLIRYENEEAVDDSQLPKDRFSAERLKGVDSTLKIQPAELGDSAVYLCASSFSGDSYNEQFFGPGTRLTVL.

The chain links TRBV28 to TRBJ2-3, with 9 bases lining up with TRBD2. The CDR3 loop spans 17 amino acids. The V gene end was trimmed by 1 base and the J gene end by 7 bases; junction bases not matched to a gene: 12. The germline CDR1 and CDR2 sequences are MDHEN and SYDVKM. The CDR3 bases are TGTGCCAGCAGTTTATCGAGCGGGAGGCCTCCTCGACATACGCAGTATTTT. It codes for CASSLSSGRPPRHTQYF.

This chain connects TRBV6-5 to TRBJ1-2, with no clear D. Germline V gene sequence: CDR1 MNHEY, CDR2 SVGAGI. This CDR3 spans 13 amino acids. V lost 7 bases and J 6 bases, leaving 15 bases between the germline ends. CDR3 sequence (DNA): TGTGCCAGCACGCCCTGGGGAGGAGATGGCTACACCTTC. Residues: CASTPWGGDGYTF.

Only a few counts were recorded for this clone. The V gene is TRBV27, the J gene TRBJ1-2; 9 bases line up with TRBD1. The CDR3 runs 12 residues. The junction had 8 bases not matched to a gene; V was cut back by 10 bases and J by 8 bases. The germline V gene has CDR1 MNHEY and CDR2 SMNVEV (reference sequence). As DNA, the CDR3 is TGTGCCACCCGGGGACAGGGCCAAGGCTACACCTTC. Translation gives CATRGQGQGYTF.

The chain recombines TRBV11-3 with TRBJ1-2; no reliable D call. The CDR3 is 15 amino acids. The germline CDR1 and CDR2 sequences are SGHNT and YENEEA. Trimming stripped 1 base from V and 2 bases from J, with 11 bases between. The CDR3 protein is CASSLASPRNYGYTF. The CDR3, as DNA: TGTGCCAGCAGCTTAGCGAGCCCACGCAACTATGGCTACACCTTC.

The chain joins TRBV5-8 to TRBJ1-2; 7 bases are a match to TRBD1. The length of the CDR3 is 15 residues. V shed 5 bases and J 4 bases; nucleotides not matched to a gene: 11. Germline CDR1 SGHTS, CDR2 YDEGEE. DNA of the CDR3: TGTGCCAGCAGAGCGAAAGGGGGCGGTTTCTATGGCTACACCTTC. Protein: CASRAKGGGFYGYTF.

The rearrangement joins TRBV12-3 or TRBV12-4 to TRBJ2-3; TRBD2 aligns across 11 bases. This CDR3 is 13 amino acids long. V lost 1 base, J lost 9 bases, and 0 bases stayed unmatched. As DNA, the CDR3 is TGTGCCAGCAGTTTAGGGACTAGCGGGACGCAGTATTTT. It translates to CASSLGTSGTQYF.